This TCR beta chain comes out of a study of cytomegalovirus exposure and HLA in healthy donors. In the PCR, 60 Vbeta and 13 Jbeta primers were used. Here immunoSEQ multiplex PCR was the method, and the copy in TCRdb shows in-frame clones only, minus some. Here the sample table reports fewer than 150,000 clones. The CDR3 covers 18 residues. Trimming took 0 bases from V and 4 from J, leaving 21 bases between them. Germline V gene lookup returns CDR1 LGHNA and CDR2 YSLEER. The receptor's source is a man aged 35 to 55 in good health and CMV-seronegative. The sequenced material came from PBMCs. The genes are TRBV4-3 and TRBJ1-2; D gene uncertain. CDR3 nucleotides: TGCGCCAGCAGCCAAGAATTGGGCGTCCGGGGATTTAGCTATGGCTACACCTTC. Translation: CASSQELGVRGFSYGYTF.